This is a list of T cell receptor beta chains from one sample in a study of monozygotic twins with inflammatory bowel disease. TCRdb reprocessed the 5' RACE reads, keeping one entry per CDR3 protein, no DNA. With over 350,000 distinct CDR3 sequences in the sample, the ten largest clones hold around 2.6%. The sequencing sample was made of blood. The receptors were sampled from a human donor with ulcerative colitis or Crohn's disease, or a healthy co-twin of an affected twin (not recorded which). Both conserved end residues are part of each CDR3.

TRBV5-1,TRBJ2-5,CASRKFSGGAVKETQYF
TRBV4-2,TRBJ2-7,CASSQDPGLIYEQYF
TRBV30,TRBJ1-2,CAWSLIQGWGHGYTF
TRBV6-5,TRBJ1-6,CASSYQGIVDSPLHF
TRBV5-5,TRBJ1-1,CASSVQSTEAFF
TRBV5-1,TRBJ2-1,CATSSQGPTYNEQFF
TRBV7-2,TRBJ2-4,CASSSRVAKNIQYF
TRBV5-1,TRBJ1-4,CASSQTEGVSEKLFF
TRBV6-1,TRBJ1-2,CASSLDGQSTNYGYTF
TRBV5-1,TRBJ2-2,CASKSGTDDLIRELFF
TRBV5-1,TRBJ1-5,CASSPGPAYSNQPQHF
TRBV12-3/TRBV12-4,TRBJ2-1,CASSLGTLYNEQFF
TRBV2,TRBJ2-2,CASNPTSGGALTGELFF
TRBV24-1,TRBJ1-2,CATSDPAAGGGDGYTF
TRBV7-2,TRBJ2-3,CASSPPLFGGTQYF
TRBV7-9,TRBJ2-5,CASSFGTSEETQYF
TRBV20-1,TRBJ2-4,CSARRQGAARMAKNIQYF